This is a list of T cell receptor beta chains from one sample in a study of blood T cell repertoires in COVID-19. Sequenced by immunoSEQ multiplex PCR; TCRdb stores in-frame clones only, minus some. The repertoire holds 150,000 to 160,000 clones, with about nine tenths as singletons. The specimen was peripheral blood. Every receptor here comes from a woman in her 70s with acute or convalescent COVID-19. Both conserved end residues are part of each CDR3. A D gene is named only where the DNA matches it firmly. Only part of the rows carry a size: once, few, many, or a class if the clone is expanded.

j_gene: TRBJ2-3
d_gene: -
v_gene: TRBV5-4
abundance: -
CDR3aa: CASSLDLSINTQYF
CDR3nt: TGTGCCAGCAGCTTGGATCTCTCTATTAATACGCAGTATTTT

j_gene: TRBJ1-5
d_gene: -
v_gene: TRBV5-1
abundance: -
CDR3aa: CASSREGNQPQHF
CDR3nt: TGCGCCAGCAGCCGGGAGGGCAATCAGCCCCAGCATTTT

j_gene: TRBJ2-3
d_gene: TRBD2
v_gene: TRBV29-1
abundance: -
CDR3aa: CSVEDGGIADTQYF
CDR3nt: TGCAGCGTTGAGGACGGGGGGATCGCAGATACGCAGTATTTT

j_gene: TRBJ1-6
d_gene: TRBD1
v_gene: TRBV7-9
abundance: few
CDR3aa: CASSWGQGSSSYNSPLHF
CDR3nt: TGTGCCAGCAGCTGGGGACAGGGGTCTAGCTCCTATAATTCACCCCTCCACTTT

j_gene: TRBJ1-5
d_gene: TRBD1
v_gene: TRBV28
abundance: few
CDR3aa: CASSNRDRFVSPQHF
CDR3nt: TGTGCCAGCAGTAACCGGGACAGATTCGTTTCGCCCCAGCATTTT

j_gene: TRBJ2-1
d_gene: TRBD1
v_gene: TRBV5-6
abundance: -
CDR3aa: CASSENRGISYNEQFF
CDR3nt: TGTGCCAGCAGCGAAAACAGGGGGATCTCCTACAATGAGCAGTTCTTC

j_gene: TRBJ1-5
d_gene: -
v_gene: TRBV19
abundance: -
CDR3aa: CASSGQINQPQHF
CDR3nt: TGTGCCAGTAGCGGACAGATCAATCAGCCCCAGCATTTT

j_gene: TRBJ2-3
d_gene: TRBD2
v_gene: TRBV12-5
abundance: -
CDR3aa: CASGLDASGGAVDTQYF
CDR3nt: TGTGCTAGTGGTTTGGACGCTAGCGGGGGGGCCGTAGATACGCAGTATTTT

j_gene: TRBJ2-2
d_gene: TRBD2
v_gene: TRBV13
abundance: -
CDR3aa: CASSDGLAGGLATGELFF
CDR3nt: TGTGCCAGCAGCGACGGACTAGCGGGGGGCCTAGCCACCGGGGAGCTGTTTTTT

j_gene: TRBJ1-2
d_gene: -
v_gene: TRBV13
abundance: -
CDR3aa: CASSPTLGGHHGYTF
CDR3nt: TGTGCCAGCAGCCCCACCCTCGGGGGGCACCATGGCTACACCTTC

j_gene: TRBJ2-1
d_gene: TRBD2
v_gene: TRBV19
abundance: -
CDR3aa: CASSSRTSLNNEQFF
CDR3nt: TGTGCCAGTAGTTCACGGACTAGCCTGAACAATGAGCAGTTCTTC

j_gene: TRBJ2-5
d_gene: -
v_gene: TRBV3-1/TRBV3-2
abundance: -
CDR3aa: CASSQDRDETQYF
CDR3nt: TGTGCCAGCAGCCAAGACAGGGATGAGACCCAGTACTTC

j_gene: TRBJ2-3
d_gene: TRBD2
v_gene: TRBV7-2
abundance: -
CDR3aa: CASSSGGLAIATQYF
CDR3nt: TGTGCCAGCAGCTCTGGGGGACTAGCGATTGCTACGCAGTATTTT

j_gene: TRBJ2-1
d_gene: TRBD1
v_gene: TRBV5-1
abundance: -
CDR3aa: CASSPRTRRTGENEQFF
CDR3nt: TGCGCCAGCAGCCCGCGGACCCGACGGACAGGGGAAAATGAGCAGTTCTTC

j_gene: TRBJ2-1
d_gene: TRBD1
v_gene: TRBV2
abundance: -
CDR3aa: CASGIRTGLYNEQFF
CDR3nt: TGTGCCAGCGGGATAAGGACAGGGCTATACAATGAGCAGTTCTTC

j_gene: TRBJ2-1
d_gene: TRBD1
v_gene: TRBV2
abundance: -
CDR3aa: CASSSSRTGVEGNEQFF
CDR3nt: TGTGCCAGCAGCTCATCCAGGACAGGGGTGGAAGGCAATGAGCAGTTCTTC

j_gene: TRBJ1-2
d_gene: -
v_gene: TRBV6-2/TRBV6-3
abundance: -
CDR3aa: CASSYSVYGYTF
CDR3nt: TGTGCCAGCAGTTACTCCGTCTATGGCTACACCTTC

j_gene: TRBJ2-3
d_gene: TRBD2
v_gene: TRBV7-2
abundance: -
CDR3aa: CASSPLAGGHSTDTQYF
CDR3nt: TGTGCCAGCAGCCCTCTAGCGGGGGGGCACAGCACAGATACGCAGTATTTT

j_gene: TRBJ2-2
d_gene: -
v_gene: TRBV9
abundance: -
CDR3aa: CASNRGTGELFF
CDR3nt: TGTGCCAGCAACCGGGGGACCGGGGAGCTGTTTTTT

j_gene: TRBJ2-6
d_gene: -
v_gene: TRBV11-2
abundance: -
CDR3aa: CASSFLALSVANVLTF
CDR3nt: TGTGCCAGCAGCTTCCTCGCCCTATCGGTGGCCAACGTCCTGACTTTC

j_gene: TRBJ2-1
d_gene: TRBD2
v_gene: TRBV18
abundance: -
CDR3aa: CASSPLQSSGPFYNEQFF
CDR3nt: TGTGCCAGCTCACCACTCCAGTCTAGCGGACCTTTCTACAATGAGCAGTTCTTC

j_gene: TRBJ1-1
d_gene: -
v_gene: TRBV6-2/TRBV6-3
abundance: -
CDR3aa: CASSYLRGTEAFF
CDR3nt: TGTGCCAGCAGTTACCTCAGAGGTACTGAAGCTTTCTTT

j_gene: TRBJ2-1
d_gene: TRBD2
v_gene: TRBV11-2
abundance: -
CDR3aa: CASRSSGGAIREQFF
CDR3nt: TGTGCCAGCAGGTCTAGCGGGGGGGCGATTCGGGAGCAGTTCTTC

j_gene: TRBJ1-2
d_gene: -
v_gene: TRBV10-3
abundance: -
CDR3aa: CAISEGNRISGYTF
CDR3nt: TGTGCCATCAGTGAGGGCAACAGGATTTCTGGCTACACCTTC

j_gene: TRBJ1-5
d_gene: -
v_gene: TRBV7-2
abundance: -
CDR3aa: CASSFGDYSNQPQHF
CDR3nt: TGTGCCAGCAGCTTCGGTGACTATAGCAATCAGCCCCAGCATTTT

j_gene: TRBJ1-6
d_gene: -
v_gene: TRBV28
abundance: -
CDR3aa: CASSSRTDLHF
CDR3nt: TGTGCCAGCAGTTCACGGACTGATCTCCACTTT

j_gene: TRBJ1-5
d_gene: -
v_gene: TRBV28
abundance: -
CDR3aa: CASSFIRGNQPQHF
CDR3nt: TGTGCCAGCAGTTTTATAAGGGGGAATCAGCCCCAGCATTTT

j_gene: TRBJ2-3
d_gene: -
v_gene: TRBV3-1/TRBV3-2
abundance: -
CDR3aa: CASSQVTSTDTQYF
CDR3nt: TGTGCCAGCAGCCAGGTTACTAGCACAGATACGCAGTATTTT

j_gene: TRBJ1-2
d_gene: -
v_gene: TRBV4-2
abundance: -
CDR3aa: CASSQGVRTAGYTF
CDR3nt: TGTGCCAGCAGCCAGGGGGTCAGGACAGCTGGCTACACCTTC

j_gene: TRBJ2-5
d_gene: TRBD2
v_gene: TRBV11-2
abundance: -
CDR3aa: CASSLVAGGSGTQYF
CDR3nt: TGTGCCAGCAGCTTAGTAGCGGGGGGCTCAGGGACCCAGTACTTC

j_gene: TRBJ1-2
d_gene: -
v_gene: TRBV6-1
abundance: -
CDR3aa: CASSDARGLDYGYTF
CDR3nt: TGTGCCAGCAGTGACGCAAGGGGTCTGGACTATGGCTACACCTTC

j_gene: TRBJ1-1
d_gene: -
v_gene: TRBV13
abundance: -
CDR3aa: CASSHSYGTEAFF
CDR3nt: TGTGCCAGCAGCCACTCCTATGGCACTGAAGCTTTCTTT

j_gene: TRBJ1-2
d_gene: TRBD1
v_gene: TRBV5-5
abundance: -
CDR3aa: CASSPRTGKGWTF
CDR3nt: TGTGCCAGCAGCCCCCGGACAGGGAAGGGCTGGACCTTC

j_gene: TRBJ1-5
d_gene: -
v_gene: TRBV12-3/TRBV12-4
abundance: -
CDR3aa: CASSSGGNQPQHF
CDR3nt: TGTGCCAGCAGTAGCGGTGGCAATCAGCCCCAGCATTTT

j_gene: TRBJ2-1
d_gene: -
v_gene: TRBV3-1/TRBV3-2
abundance: -
CDR3aa: CASSQVLTFSYNEQFF
CDR3nt: TGTGCCAGCAGCCAAGTACTTACCTTCTCCTACAATGAGCAGTTCTTC

j_gene: TRBJ1-1
d_gene: -
v_gene: TRBV6-5
abundance: -
CDR3aa: CASSYGFFLTGSEAFF
CDR3nt: TGTGCCAGCAGTTACGGCTTTTTTTTGACGGGATCTGAAGCTTTCTTT

j_gene: TRBJ1-1
d_gene: -
v_gene: TRBV12-3/TRBV12-4
abundance: -
CDR3aa: CASSLVENTEAFF
CDR3nt: TGTGCCAGCAGTTTAGTAGAGAACACTGAAGCTTTCTTT

j_gene: TRBJ2-3
d_gene: TRBD2
v_gene: TRBV2
abundance: -
CDR3aa: CASSGRPSGGETSTDTQYF
CDR3nt: TGTGCCAGCAGTGGGAGGCCTAGCGGGGGAGAAACTAGCACAGATACGCAGTATTTT

j_gene: TRBJ1-5
d_gene: TRBD1
v_gene: TRBV6-6
abundance: -
CDR3aa: CASSRGQGATQGNQPQHF
CDR3nt: TGTGCCAGCAGTCGTGGACAGGGGGCCACCCAGGGCAATCAGCCCCAGCATTTT

j_gene: TRBJ1-2
d_gene: TRBD1
v_gene: TRBV7-2
abundance: -
CDR3aa: CASSLDQGAQGYTF
CDR3nt: TGTGCCAGCAGCTTAGACCAGGGGGCTCAAGGCTACACCTTC

j_gene: TRBJ1-3
d_gene: -
v_gene: TRBV19
abundance: -
CDR3aa: CASSWRTAGNTIYF
CDR3nt: TGTGCCAGTAGTTGGAGGACGGCTGGAAACACCATATATTTT

j_gene: TRBJ2-7
d_gene: -
v_gene: TRBV6-4
abundance: -
CDR3aa: CASSDDGARCSYEQYF
CDR3nt: TGTGCCAGCAGTGACGATGGGGCAAGGTGCTCCTACGAGCAGTACTTC

j_gene: TRBJ1-5
d_gene: TRBD1
v_gene: TRBV28
abundance: -
CDR3aa: CASTPIQGWNQPQHF
CDR3nt: TGTGCCAGCACTCCGATACAGGGGTGGAATCAGCCCCAGCATTTT

j_gene: TRBJ2-3
d_gene: -
v_gene: TRBV6-5
abundance: -
CDR3aa: CASSSTTDTQYF
CDR3nt: TGTGCCAGCAGCTCTACCACAGATACGCAGTATTTT

j_gene: TRBJ1-5
d_gene: -
v_gene: TRBV6-5
abundance: -
CDR3aa: CAARSGQGPSQPQHF
CDR3nt: TGTGCCGCCCGGAGTGGGCAGGGCCCCTCTCAGCCCCAGCATTTT

j_gene: TRBJ1-5
d_gene: -
v_gene: TRBV28
abundance: -
CDR3aa: CASWTLNQPQHF
CDR3nt: TGTGCCAGCTGGACACTTAATCAGCCCCAGCATTTT

j_gene: TRBJ2-1
d_gene: -
v_gene: TRBV7-6
abundance: -
CDR3aa: CASSLDTERGEQFF
CDR3nt: TGTGCCAGCAGCTTAGACACTGAACGGGGTGAGCAGTTCTTC

j_gene: TRBJ1-1
d_gene: -
v_gene: TRBV10-3
abundance: -
CDR3aa: CAIRGQNREGGTEAFF
CDR3nt: TGTGCCATCAGGGGGCAGAACAGGGAAGGAGGCACTGAAGCTTTCTTT

j_gene: TRBJ1-1
d_gene: -
v_gene: TRBV19
abundance: -
CDR3aa: CASSRDRSSNTEAFF
CDR3nt: TGTGCCAGTAGCAGAGACAGGTCTTCAAACACTGAAGCTTTCTTT